A selection of T cell receptor beta chains follows, all from one sample in a study of blood T cell repertoires in COVID-19. Libraries were prepared by immunoSEQ multiplex PCR; TCRdb keeps only in-frame clonotypes and omits some of them. This repertoire shows 300,000 to 350,000 clones, 70% to 90% found once; its top ten account for 4% to 5%. The sequenced sample consisted of PBMCs or T cells enriched from blood (not recorded which). The receptors were sampled from a woman in her forties with acute COVID-19. The CDR3 runs from the conserved cysteine through the conserved F or W. D genes are given only for firm matches. Not all rows give a size; the values are once, few, many and, for expanded clones, a class.

few	15	TRBD2	TRBJ2-2	TRBV29-1	CSVAWSGGGTGELFF	TGCAGCGTTGCGTGGTCTGGGGGAGGGACCGGGGAGCTGTTTTTT
-	14	TRBD2	TRBJ2-2	TRBV7-3	CASSPSGDTGELFF	TGTGCCAGCAGCCCAAGCGGGGACACCGGGGAGCTGTTTTTT
-	12	-	TRBJ2-1	TRBV2	CASSVVGGEQFF	TGTGCCAGCAGTGTCGTCGGAGGTGAGCAGTTCTTC
-	16	TRBD1	TRBJ1-2	TRBV7-2	CASSLVGGGSGYGYTF	TGTGCCAGCAGCTTAGTCGGAGGGGGCAGCGGCTATGGCTACACCTTC
-	17	TRBD2	TRBJ2-3	TRBV28	CASSSGLAGSARGTQYF	TGTGCCAGCAGTTCGGGACTAGCGGGATCGGCTAGAGGTACGCAGTATTTT
-	15	-	TRBJ2-7	TRBV27	CASSRGAAGSYEQYF	TGTGCCAGCAGTCGTGGGGCGGCAGGCTCCTACGAGCAGTACTTC
-	16	TRBD2	TRBJ2-1	TRBV6-2/TRBV6-3	CASSYTPTRTSGRRFF	TGTGCCAGCAGTTACACGCCAACCCGGACTAGCGGGAGACGGTTCTTC
-	16	-	TRBJ1-1	TRBV7-9	CASSLLGPRGITEAFF	TGTGCCAGCAGCTTATTAGGACCTCGCGGGATTACTGAAGCTTTCTTT
-	20	TRBD1	TRBJ1-4	TRBV5-1	CASSLGPSRSRGQGHEKLFF	TGCGCCAGCAGCTTGGGGCCTTCACGAAGCCGAGGACAGGGTCATGAAAAACTGTTTTTT
-	13	TRBD1	TRBJ1-2	TRBV5-1	CASSLEGAGGYTF	TGCGCCAGCAGCTTGGAGGGGGCAGGAGGCTACACCTTC
-	15	-	TRBJ1-2	TRBV7-9	CASSLKGTTNYGYTF	TGTGCCAGCAGCTTGAAGGGGACTACTAACTATGGCTACACCTTC
-	17	-	TRBJ1-5	TRBV10-3	CAISESWGRGSNQPQHF	TGTGCCATCAGTGAGTCGTGGGGGCGAGGTAGCAATCAGCCCCAGCATTTT
-	15	-	TRBJ1-4	TRBV4-3	CASSPNRGGSEKLFF	TGCGCCAGCAGCCCCAATCGGGGTGGCTCTGAAAAACTGTTTTTT
-	15	TRBD1	TRBJ2-1	TRBV6-5	CASNMPGQGYNEQFF	TGTGCCAGCAACATGCCGGGACAGGGTTACAATGAGCAGTTCTTC
-	14	-	TRBJ1-2	TRBV18	CASSPLYSRYGYTF	TGTGCCAGCTCACCGCTGTACAGCCGGTATGGCTACACCTTC
-	14	-	TRBJ1-3	TRBV19	CASSSGGSGNTIYF	TGTGCCAGTAGTTCGGGGGGCTCTGGAAACACCATATATTTT
-	15	TRBD1	TRBJ2-1	TRBV18	CASSQRQGANNEQFF	TGTGCCAGCTCACAACGACAGGGGGCTAATAATGAGCAGTTCTTC
once	16	TRBD1	TRBJ1-5	TRBV18	CASSATGTGGTNTQHF	TGTGCCAGCTCAGCTACAGGGACAGGGGGCACGAATACCCAGCATTTT
-	14	-	TRBJ2-1	TRBV3-1/TRBV3-2	CASSQDSTRGEQFF	TGTGCCAGCAGCCAAGATTCAACAAGGGGTGAGCAGTTCTTC
-	13	-	TRBJ1-2	TRBV9	CASSVGGSYGYTF	TGTGCCAGCAGCGTCGGGGGTAGCTATGGCTACACCTTC
-	14	TRBD1	TRBJ2-1	TRBV27	CASSLSQGLGEQFF	TGTGCCAGCAGTTTATCACAGGGGTTGGGGGAGCAGTTCTTC
-	15	-	TRBJ2-2	TRBV9	CASSVGRKGAGELFF	TGTGCCAGCAGCGTAGGTCGGAAGGGGGCCGGGGAGCTGTTTTTT
-	15	-	TRBJ2-1	TRBV5-1	CASSLGPDSYNEQFF	TGCGCCAGCAGCTTGGGTCCAGACTCCTACAATGAGCAGTTCTTC
once	17	TRBD2	TRBJ2-7	TRBV9	CASSVGPGTSGSYEQYF	TGTGCCAGCAGCGTAGGCCCAGGGACTAGCGGATCCTACGAGCAGTACTTC
-	14	-	TRBJ1-1	TRBV9	CASSPQAWNTEAFF	TGTGCCAGCAGCCCGCAGGCCTGGAACACTGAAGCTTTCTTT
once	15	-	TRBJ1-1	TRBV4-2	CASSQGAGRNTEAFF	TGTGCCAGCAGCCAAGGGGCGGGCAGGAACACTGAAGCTTTCTTT
once	13	-	TRBJ1-2	TRBV18	CASSPGGEGGYTF	TGTGCCAGCTCACCCGGGGGTGAGGGCGGCTACACCTTC
-	18	TRBD2	TRBJ2-2	TRBV5-4	CASSPGLAGVGSTGELFF	TGTGCCAGCAGCCCGGGACTAGCGGGAGTCGGGAGCACCGGGGAGCTGTTTTTT
-	18	TRBD2	TRBJ2-1	TRBV3-1/TRBV3-2	CASSPTGLAVVSYNEQFF	TGTGCCAGCAGCCCCACGGGACTAGCGGTAGTCTCCTACAATGAGCAGTTCTTC
-	16	-	TRBJ2-2	TRBV7-8	CASSPRGREDTGELFF	TGTGCCAGCAGCCCTAGGGGCAGGGAGGACACCGGGGAGCTGTTTTTT
-	15	TRBD1	TRBJ2-7	TRBV5-1	CASSPYPGQGYEQYF	TGCGCCAGCAGCCCATACCCGGGACAGGGGTACGAGCAGTACTTC
-	15	TRBD2	TRBJ2-7	TRBV10-3	CAISAPGLAAYEQYF	TGTGCCATCAGTGCGCCGGGACTAGCGGCCTACGAGCAGTACTTC
-	16	-	TRBJ2-5	TRBV6-2/TRBV6-3	CASSYGWGRGQETQYF	TGTGCCAGCAGTTACGGTTGGGGCAGGGGCCAAGAGACCCAGTACTTC
once	13	-	TRBJ1-2	TRBV25-1	CASGEASREGYTF	TGTGCCAGCGGGGAGGCCTCGCGGGAGGGCTACACCTTC
-	15	-	TRBJ2-6	TRBV5-1	CASSITDSGANVLTF	TGCGCCAGCAGCATTACAGACTCTGGGGCCAACGTCCTGACTTTC
-	15	-	TRBJ1-4	TRBV7-2	CASSARGPTNEKLFF	TGTGCCAGCAGCGCCCGAGGCCCAACTAATGAAAAACTGTTTTTT
-	14	-	TRBJ1-4	TRBV6-5	CASSSGFGGEKLFF	TGTGCCAGCAGTTCAGGGTTCGGTGGTGAAAAACTGTTTTTT
-	14	-	TRBJ2-2	TRBV6-5	CATIRQSNTGELFF	TGTGCCACGATTAGACAGTCGAACACCGGGGAGCTGTTTTTT
few	13	-	TRBJ1-1	TRBV15	CATSRGQGTEAFF	TGTGCCACCAGCAGGGGGCAGGGCACTGAAGCTTTCTTT
-	16	-	TRBJ1-1	TRBV18	CASSSKRGGGNTEAFF	TGTGCCAGCTCATCTAAACGCGGGGGTGGTAACACTGAAGCTTTCTTT
once	15	-	TRBJ1-1	TRBV5-8	CASSLDTIMNTEAFF	TGTGCCAGCAGCCTGGACACGATCATGAACACTGAAGCTTTCTTT
-	16	-	TRBJ1-5	TRBV4-1	CASSLGGLILNQPQHF	TGCGCCAGCAGCTTAGGGGGTTTGATCCTAAATCAGCCCCAGCATTTT
-	11	-	TRBJ1-3	TRBV20-1	CSATAGNTIYF	TGCAGTGCTACTGCTGGAAACACCATATATTTT
-	15	TRBD2	TRBJ2-5	TRBV6-5	CASSYGAGRGETQYF	TGTGCCAGCAGTTACGGGGCAGGGCGGGGGGAGACCCAGTACTTC
once	17	-	TRBJ2-2	TRBV7-2	CASSLNFGGAGTGELFF	TGTGCCAGCAGCTTAAATTTTGGGGGCGCAGGCACCGGGGAGCTGTTTTTT
-	16	-	TRBJ2-4	TRBV19	CASSLRQVHTRNIQYF	TGTGCCAGTAGTCTCCGACAGGTCCATACGCGGAACATTCAGTACTTC
-	16	-	TRBJ1-1	TRBV18	CASSPSRGQTNTEAFF	TGTGCCAGCTCACCATCGCGAGGACAAACTAACACTGAAGCTTTCTTT
-	15	TRBD1	TRBJ2-5	TRBV5-4	CASSSISTGGETQYF	TGTGCCAGCAGCTCTATCTCGACAGGGGGCGAGACCCAGTACTTC